Sequencing of this T cell receptor (beta chain) was carried out in a study of response to subunit inactivated influenza vaccine. The CDR3 loop spans 13 amino acids. V gave up 0 bases and J gave up 7 bases, with 12 bases separating them. Germline-derived CDR1 and CDR2 are DFQATT and SNEGSKA (reference sequence). Remarks on this clonotype: Its specificity is not known.

Study results and limitations: Each seasonal influenza vaccination recruits few new T cells, the authors suggested.

Via MiXCR, TCRdb re-called the RT-PCR reads, giving one row per CDR3 protein. The sample contains over 800,000 distinct CDR3 sequences, 21% of which appear only once. The rearrangement uses TRBV20-1 and TRBJ1-2; TRBD1 might be the D (6 bases). This sample comprised PBMCs from blood, obtained more than 4 days after vaccination. The clonotype comes from a man aged 50 or older who received an inactivated influenza vaccine. The CDR3 bases are TGCAGTGCTAGAGATCCGGGGGCCGGTGGCTACACCTTC. This encodes CSARDPGAGGYTF.